The following is a T cell receptor beta chain sequence with its context. Its specificity is unknown. These data originate in a study of cytomegalovirus exposure and HLA in healthy donors. Study results and caveats: Presence/absence analyses assumed roughly uniform sequencing depth across donors. TCR beta V- and J-gene trimming, according to a later analysis, was linked to a missense DCLRE1C variant. In a later analysis, common viral pathogens appeared linked to several of the most significant clusters.

The PCR employed 60 Vbeta primers together with 13 Jbeta primers. This table comes from immunoSEQ multiplex PCR, and its TCRdb copy is limited to in-frame clones, with some not included. Among hundreds of thousands of clones, 70% to 80% were seen once, and the ten largest hold around 2.8%. This CDR3 contains 15 residues. The trim removed 4 bases at V and 5 bases at J, leaving 4 bases unmatched. CDR1 is SGHTA and CDR2 is FQGNSA in the germline V gene. Material for sequencing was PBMCs. The TCR originated in a woman aged 55-75 years in good health and CMV-seropositive. The V gene is TRBV7-2, the J gene TRBJ2-3, with 12 bases that match TRBD2. CDR3 sequence reads: CASSSSGRAVDTQYF. The CDR3 DNA sequence: TGTGCCAGCAGCTCTAGCGGGAGGGCTGTAGATACGCAGTATTTT.